Listed below are T cell receptor beta chains from one sample, sequenced in a study of shared clonotypes between healthy human individuals. Method: immunoSEQ multiplex PCR; TCRdb's copy keeps in-frame clones and lacks some. The table has over 700,000 clones, 55% to 75% seen once; the top ten hold around 1.7%. The sequencing input was memory CD4+ T cells sorted from blood. The receptors stem from a woman under 40 in good health. The CDR3 runs from the conserved cysteine through the conserved F or W. The D gene is left open where the match is weak. Size values are once, few and many counts, or a class for expanded clones, and some rows have none.

size: NA; V: TRBV28; length: 13; J: TRBJ1-1; D: TRBD1; CDR3: CASSLQGSTEAFF; DNA: TGTGCCAGCAGTCTACAGGGGTCCACTGAAGCTTTCTTT
size: NA; V: TRBV11-2; length: 13; J: TRBJ2-1; D: TRBD2; CDR3: CASSEREGGEQFF; DNA: TGTGCCAGCAGCGAGCGGGAGGGCGGTGAGCAGTTCTTC
size: NA; V: TRBV2; length: 15; J: TRBJ1-5; D: TRBD1; CDR3: CASSATGGSNQPQHF; DNA: TGTGCCAGCAGCGCTACAGGGGGAAGCAATCAGCCCCAGCATTTT
size: few; V: TRBV5-1; length: 14; J: TRBJ1-5; D: NA; CDR3: CASSLYPGSQPQHF; DNA: TGCGCCAGCAGCTTGTATCCCGGAAGTCAGCCCCAGCATTTT
size: NA; V: TRBV19; length: 15; J: TRBJ1-5; D: NA; CDR3: CASSGGRGGNQPQHF; DNA: TGTGCCAGTAGTGGGGGGCGAGGCGGCAATCAGCCCCAGCATTTT
size: NA; V: TRBV28; length: 14; J: TRBJ1-5; D: NA; CDR3: CASHRESSNQPQHF; DNA: TGTGCCAGCCACAGGGAATCAAGCAATCAGCCCCAGCATTTT
size: NA; V: TRBV27; length: 17; J: TRBJ1-2; D: NA; CDR3: CASSLVGHLSSNYGYTF; DNA: TGTGCCAGCAGTTTAGTGGGACACCTCTCCTCTAACTATGGCTACACCTTC
size: NA; V: TRBV27; length: 16; J: TRBJ2-5; D: TRBD1; CDR3: CASSSLARTGQETQYF; DNA: TGTGCCAGCAGTTCTCTTGCAAGGACAGGACAAGAGACCCAGTACTTC
size: NA; V: TRBV5-1; length: 14; J: TRBJ2-7; D: NA; CDR3: CASSRTTRGYEQYF; DNA: TGCGCCAGCAGCAGGACAACTAGGGGCTACGAGCAGTACTTC
size: NA; V: TRBV28; length: 15; J: TRBJ2-5; D: TRBD2; CDR3: CASHGRGMSQETQYF; DNA: TGTGCCAGCCATGGGCGGGGGATGAGCCAAGAGACCCAGTACTTC
size: NA; V: TRBV6-5; length: 13; J: TRBJ1-1; D: TRBD1; CDR3: CAIPGGGNTEAFF; DNA: TGTGCCATCCCAGGGGGCGGGAACACTGAAGCTTTCTTT
size: NA; V: TRBV11-2; length: 15; J: TRBJ1-1; D: NA; CDR3: CASSLGRWMDTEAFF; DNA: TGTGCCAGCAGCTTAGGTCGGTGGATGGACACTGAAGCTTTCTTT
size: NA; V: TRBV5-1; length: 15; J: TRBJ2-2; D: NA; CDR3: CASTPHRSDTGELFF; DNA: TGCGCCAGCACCCCTCACAGGTCGGACACCGGGGAGCTGTTTTTT
size: NA; V: TRBV27; length: 16; J: TRBJ2-1; D: TRBD2; CDR3: CASSLGVIAGYNEQFF; DNA: TGTGCCAGCAGTTTAGGGGTGATAGCGGGATACAATGAGCAGTTCTTC
size: many; V: TRBV28; length: 15; J: TRBJ1-5; D: NA; CDR3: CATSLRRNSNQPQHF; DNA: TGTGCCACCTCACTGCGAAGAAATAGCAATCAGCCCCAGCATTTT
size: NA; V: TRBV2; length: 13; J: TRBJ2-5; D: NA; CDR3: CASNTLSRETQYF; DNA: TGTGCCAGCAATACACTCTCGAGGGAGACCCAGTACTTC
size: NA; V: TRBV5-1; length: 14; J: TRBJ1-2; D: NA; CDR3: CASSSLEGNYGYTF; DNA: TGCGCCAGCAGCTCCCTCGAGGGCAACTATGGCTACACCTTC
size: NA; V: TRBV5-1; length: 17; J: TRBJ2-1; D: TRBD2; CDR3: CASSISSGRNSYNEQFF; DNA: TGCGCCAGCAGCATTTCTAGCGGGAGGAACTCCTACAATGAGCAGTTCTTC
size: NA; V: TRBV7-8; length: 16; J: TRBJ1-1; D: NA; CDR3: CASSSKRASANTEAFF; DNA: TGTGCCAGCAGTTCAAAACGGGCGTCAGCCAACACTGAAGCTTTCTTT
size: NA; V: TRBV2; length: 14; J: TRBJ2-3; D: NA; CDR3: CASSGAGTVDTQYF; DNA: TGTGCCAGCAGTGGCGCCGGGACTGTAGATACGCAGTATTTT
size: few; V: TRBV10-1; length: 15; J: TRBJ2-7; D: NA; CDR3: CASSDPGRVPYEQYF; DNA: TGCGCCAGCAGCGATCCGGGACGGGTCCCCTACGAGCAGTACTTC
size: NA; V: TRBV7-2; length: 12; J: TRBJ2-5; D: NA; CDR3: CASSLYQETQYF; DNA: TGTGCCAGCAGTTTGTACCAAGAGACCCAGTACTTC
size: NA; V: TRBV5-1; length: 17; J: TRBJ2-2; D: TRBD2; CDR3: CASSLTSGRANTGELFF; DNA: TGCGCCAGCAGCTTGACTAGCGGGAGGGCGAACACCGGGGAGCTGTTTTTT
size: NA; V: TRBV19; length: 15; J: TRBJ2-7; D: TRBD2; CDR3: CASSIPSGRRYEQYF; DNA: TGTGCCAGTAGTATTCCTAGCGGGAGGAGGTACGAGCAGTACTTC
size: NA; V: TRBV11-1; length: 15; J: TRBJ2-7; D: TRBD1; CDR3: CASSSENRGSYEQYF; DNA: TGTGCCAGCAGCTCAGAAAACAGGGGCTCCTACGAGCAGTACTTC
size: NA; V: TRBV18; length: 17; J: TRBJ2-1; D: TRBD2; CDR3: CASSPNPGEGSYNEQFF; DNA: TGTGCCAGCTCACCCAACCCGGGGGAGGGGTCCTACAATGAGCAGTTCTTC
size: NA; V: TRBV18; length: 13; J: TRBJ1-2; D: NA; CDR3: CASSPEASYGYTF; DNA: TGTGCCAGCTCACCAGAAGCCAGCTATGGCTACACCTTC
size: NA; V: TRBV6-5; length: 14; J: TRBJ2-7; D: NA; CDR3: CASSPRGSHYEQYF; DNA: TGTGCCAGCAGTCCCCGGGGGAGTCACTACGAGCAGTACTTC
size: NA; V: TRBV5-1; length: 16; J: TRBJ1-2; D: NA; CDR3: CASSRTVLTGLEGYTF; DNA: TGCGCCAGCAGCAGGACCGTCTTGACAGGCCTTGAAGGCTACACCTTC
size: NA; V: TRBV28; length: 13; J: TRBJ2-2; D: NA; CDR3: CASSLGSTGELFF; DNA: TGTGCCAGCAGTTTAGGGTCGACCGGGGAGCTGTTTTTT
size: NA; V: TRBV5-4; length: 15; J: TRBJ1-2; D: TRBD1; CDR3: CASRRTGTGTYGYTF; DNA: TGTGCCAGCAGACGTACCGGGACAGGGACCTATGGCTACACCTTC
size: NA; V: TRBV16; length: 14; J: TRBJ2-7; D: NA; CDR3: CASSRGFSPPEQYF; DNA: TGTGCCAGCAGCCGGGGCTTTTCCCCCCCCGAGCAGTACTTC
size: NA; V: TRBV5-6; length: 15; J: TRBJ1-1; D: NA; CDR3: CASSSRGGVKTEAFF; DNA: TGTGCCAGCAGCTCCCGGGGAGGGGTCAAGACTGAAGCTTTCTTT
size: NA; V: TRBV30; length: 13; J: TRBJ1-5; D: NA; CDR3: CAWSIEPGTSRHF; DNA: TGTGCCTGGAGTATCGAACCCGGGACTTCGCGGCATTTT
size: NA; V: TRBV28; length: 15; J: TRBJ1-1; D: TRBD1; CDR3: CASSHETGGYTEAFF; DNA: TGTGCCAGCAGCCACGAAACAGGGGGATACACTGAAGCTTTCTTT
size: NA; V: TRBV6-5; length: 14; J: TRBJ1-1; D: TRBD1; CDR3: CASTDRGMNTEAFF; DNA: TGTGCCAGCACCGACAGGGGGATGAACACTGAAGCTTTCTTT
size: NA; V: TRBV10-3; length: 12; J: TRBJ2-1; D: TRBD1; CDR3: CAISDRGNEQFF; DNA: TGTGCCATCAGCGACAGGGGCAATGAGCAGTTCTTC
size: once; V: TRBV15; length: 15; J: TRBJ2-5; D: NA; CDR3: CATSRATGYQETQYF; DNA: TGTGCCACCAGCAGGGCTACAGGGTACCAAGAGACCCAGTACTTC
size: once; V: TRBV6-1; length: 15; J: TRBJ2-7; D: TRBD1; CDR3: CASREETGTGYEQYF; DNA: TGTGCCAGCAGGGAGGAGACCGGGACAGGGTACGAGCAGTACTTC
size: once; V: TRBV7-9; length: 15; J: TRBJ2-3; D: TRBD2; CDR3: CASSSRLAVTDTQYF; DNA: TGTGCCAGCAGCTCCCGACTAGCGGTAACAGATACGCAGTATTTT
size: NA; V: TRBV11-2; length: 16; J: TRBJ2-2; D: NA; CDR3: CASSLEASGNTGELFF; DNA: TGTGCCAGCAGCTTAGAGGCGTCAGGGAACACCGGGGAGCTGTTTTTT
size: few; V: TRBV7-2; length: 16; J: TRBJ2-5; D: TRBD1; CDR3: CASSPNPRDRQETQYF; DNA: TGTGCCAGCAGCCCTAACCCGAGGGACAGGCAAGAGACCCAGTACTTC
size: few; V: TRBV6-5; length: 14; J: TRBJ2-3; D: NA; CDR3: CASSPQETVTPQYF; DNA: TGTGCCAGCAGTCCCCAAGAGACAGTCACCCCGCAGTATTTT
size: NA; V: TRBV27; length: 14; J: TRBJ2-7; D: NA; CDR3: CASSFGRSSYEQYF; DNA: TGTGCCAGCAGTTTCGGACGGAGCTCCTACGAGCAGTACTTC
size: NA; V: TRBV11-3; length: 15; J: TRBJ2-1; D: TRBD2; CDR3: CASSLLAGVYNEQFF; DNA: TGTGCCAGCAGCCTCCTAGCGGGAGTATACAATGAGCAGTTCTTC
size: once; V: TRBV2; length: 15; J: TRBJ2-3; D: TRBD2; CDR3: CASMREWVSTDTQYF; DNA: TGTGCCAGCATGCGGGAGTGGGTGAGCACAGATACGCAGTATTTT
size: NA; V: TRBV2; length: 14; J: TRBJ2-7; D: TRBD2; CDR3: CASSRASGSHEQYF; DNA: TGTGCCAGCAGTAGGGCTAGCGGGAGCCACGAGCAGTACTTC
size: NA; V: TRBV6-6; length: 16; J: TRBJ2-1; D: TRBD2; CDR3: CASSLIGTSGSHEQFF; DNA: TGTGCCAGCAGTCTGATCGGGACTAGCGGGAGCCATGAGCAGTTCTTC
size: NA; V: TRBV2; length: 14; J: TRBJ1-2; D: NA; CDR3: CASSDRANPYGYTF; DNA: TGTGCCAGCAGTGACAGGGCCAACCCCTATGGCTACACCTTC
size: few; V: TRBV4-1; length: 16; J: TRBJ2-7; D: TRBD2; CDR3: CASSQDGTSGRMEQYF; DNA: TGCGCCAGCAGCCAAGACGGAACTAGCGGGAGAATGGAGCAGTACTTC